Only a few counts were recorded for the clone carrying this T cell receptor beta chain. Antigen specificity is unknown. Gene labels here are mouse ones. The sequenced fragment ends 4 residues before the CDR3 boundary, so the rest is inferred from the germline J gene. In each case, RNA was isolated and then reverse transcribed into cDNA as the sequencing template. Profiled with immunoSEQ multiplex PCR; TCRdb holds only in-frame clones, not every one. The sample yields about 110,000 clones, without any singletons. The data were taken from a study of CD8+ T cells in alopecia areata. Study background: Grafts of skin from C3H/HeJ donors aged about 6-12 months with spontaneous alopecia went to female C3H/HeJ mice aged roughly 7-11 weeks. Study-wide results and caveats: Clonality was higher in lesional than normal scalp, especially in alopecia totalis/universalis. Shared TCR sequences were less clear between patients than in mice, possibly partly from HLA diversity. Sequencing of scalp tissue also captures the resident alphabeta T cells of normal skin.

The CDR3 is 15 residues long. Germline lookup yields CDR1 NNHDY and CDR2 SYVADS. V shed 10 bases and J 0 bases; nucleotides not matched to a gene: 8. The TCR originated in a C3H/HeJ mouse with alopecia areata. Strain MHC haplotype: H2-k. The V gene is TRBV13-3, the J gene TRBJ2-3, with 10 bases lining up with TRBD2. Sequenced input: lesional skin. The sequenced CDR3 bases are TGTGCCCACAGGGACTGGGGTTCTAGTGCAGAA. This sequence encodes CAHRDWGSSAE. In full, the CDR3 reads CAHRDWGSSAETLYF.